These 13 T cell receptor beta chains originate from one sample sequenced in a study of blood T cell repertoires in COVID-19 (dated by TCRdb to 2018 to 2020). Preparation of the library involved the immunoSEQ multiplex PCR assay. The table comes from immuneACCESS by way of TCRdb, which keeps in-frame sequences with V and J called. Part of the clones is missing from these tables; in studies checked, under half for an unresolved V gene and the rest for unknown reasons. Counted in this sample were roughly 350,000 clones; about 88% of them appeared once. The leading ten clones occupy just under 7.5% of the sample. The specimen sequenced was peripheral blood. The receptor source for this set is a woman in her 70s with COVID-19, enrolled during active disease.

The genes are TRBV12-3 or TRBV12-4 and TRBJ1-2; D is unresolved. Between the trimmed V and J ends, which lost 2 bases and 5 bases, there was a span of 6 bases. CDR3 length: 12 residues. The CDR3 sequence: CASSLLLYGYTF. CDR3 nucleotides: TGTGCCAGCAGTTTACTCCTTTATGGCTACACCTTC.

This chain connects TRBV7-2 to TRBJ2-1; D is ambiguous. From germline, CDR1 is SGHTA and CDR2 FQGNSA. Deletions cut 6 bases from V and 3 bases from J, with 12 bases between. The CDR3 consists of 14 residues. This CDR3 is CASSPLQNYNEQFF. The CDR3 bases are TGTGCCAGCAGTCCCTTACAGAACTACAATGAGCAGTTCTTC. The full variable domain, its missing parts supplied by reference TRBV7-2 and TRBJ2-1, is GAGVSQSPSNKVTEKGKDVELRCDPISGHTALYWYRQSLGQGLEFLIYFQGNSAPDKSGLPSDRFSAERTGGSVSTLTIQRTQQEDSAVYLCASSPLQNYNEQFFGPGTRLTVL.

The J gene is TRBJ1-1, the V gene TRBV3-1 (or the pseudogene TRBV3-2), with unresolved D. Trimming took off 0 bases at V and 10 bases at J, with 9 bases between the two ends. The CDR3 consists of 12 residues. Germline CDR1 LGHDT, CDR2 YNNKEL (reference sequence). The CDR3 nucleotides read TGTGCCAGCAGCCAAGAAAGGCGAGGAGCTTTCTTT. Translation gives CASSQERRGAFF.

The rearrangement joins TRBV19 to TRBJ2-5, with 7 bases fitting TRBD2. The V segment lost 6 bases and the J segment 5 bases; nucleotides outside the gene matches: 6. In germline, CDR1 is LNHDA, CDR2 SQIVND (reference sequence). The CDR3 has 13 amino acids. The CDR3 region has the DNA TGTGCCAGTAGACCCTTGGGAGGGGAGACCCAGTACTTC. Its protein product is CASRPLGGETQYF.

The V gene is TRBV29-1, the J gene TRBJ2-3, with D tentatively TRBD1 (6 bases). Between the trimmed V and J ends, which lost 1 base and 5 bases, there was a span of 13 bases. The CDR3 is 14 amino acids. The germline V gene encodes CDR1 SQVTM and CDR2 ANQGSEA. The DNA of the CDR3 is TGCAGCGTTGAAGGGGGGCAGGGAGTAGATACGCAGTATTTT. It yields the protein CSVEGGQGVDTQYF.

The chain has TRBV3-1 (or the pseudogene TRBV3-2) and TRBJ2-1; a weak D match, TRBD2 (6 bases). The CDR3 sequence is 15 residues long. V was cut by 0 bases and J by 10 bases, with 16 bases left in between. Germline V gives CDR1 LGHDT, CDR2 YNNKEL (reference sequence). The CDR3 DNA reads TGTGCCAGCAGCCAAGATAGGGGACTTCGGGGGGAGCAGTTCTTC. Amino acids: CASSQDRGLRGEQFF.

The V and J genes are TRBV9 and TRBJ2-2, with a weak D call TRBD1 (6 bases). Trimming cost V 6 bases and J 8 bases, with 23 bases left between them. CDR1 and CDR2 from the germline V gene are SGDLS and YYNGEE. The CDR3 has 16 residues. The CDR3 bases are TGTGCCAGCACCGCCCCTGGACAGAACTACGCTGGGGAGCTGTTTTTT. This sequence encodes CASTAPGQNYAGELFF. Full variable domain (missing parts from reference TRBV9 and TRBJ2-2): DSGVTQTPKHLITATGQRVTLRCSPRSGDLSVYWYQQSLDQGLQFLIQYYNGEERAKGNILERFSAQQFPDLHSELNLSSLELGDSALYFCASTAPGQNYAGELFFGEGSRLTVL.

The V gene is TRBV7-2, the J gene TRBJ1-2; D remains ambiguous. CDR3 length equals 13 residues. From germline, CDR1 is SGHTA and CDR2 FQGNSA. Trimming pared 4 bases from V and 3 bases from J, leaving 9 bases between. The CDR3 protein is CASSSFGYYGYTF. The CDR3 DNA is TGTGCCAGCAGCTCTTTCGGGTACTATGGCTACACCTTC.

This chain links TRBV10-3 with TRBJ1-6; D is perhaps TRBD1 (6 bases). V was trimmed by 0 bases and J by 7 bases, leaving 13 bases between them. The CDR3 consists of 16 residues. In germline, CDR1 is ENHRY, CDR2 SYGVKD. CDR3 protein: CAISESSGRGNSPLHF. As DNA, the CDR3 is TGTGCCATCAGTGAGTCTTCGGGCAGGGGCAATTCACCCCTCCACTTT.

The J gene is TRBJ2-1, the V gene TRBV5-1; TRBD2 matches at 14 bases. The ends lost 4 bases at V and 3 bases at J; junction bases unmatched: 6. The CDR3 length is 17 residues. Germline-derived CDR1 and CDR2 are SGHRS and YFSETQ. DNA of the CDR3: TGCGCCAGCAGCATGACTAGCGGGGGGGCGGTCTACAATGAGCAGTTCTTC. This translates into CASSMTSGGAVYNEQFF. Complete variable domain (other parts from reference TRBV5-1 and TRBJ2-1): KAGVTQTPRYLIKTRGQQVTLSCSPISGHRSVSWYQQTPGQGLQFLFEYFSETQRNKGNFPGRFSGRQFSNSRSEMNVSTLELGDSALYLCASSMTSGGAVYNEQFFGPGTRLTVL.

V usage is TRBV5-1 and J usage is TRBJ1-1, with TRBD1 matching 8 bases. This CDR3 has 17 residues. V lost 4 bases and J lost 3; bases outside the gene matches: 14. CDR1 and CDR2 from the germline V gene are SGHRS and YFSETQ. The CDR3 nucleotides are TGCGCCAGCAGCCCTCAGGGGGCAGGGTCTTCACACACTGAAGCTTTCTTT. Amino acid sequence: CASSPQGAGSSHTEAFF.

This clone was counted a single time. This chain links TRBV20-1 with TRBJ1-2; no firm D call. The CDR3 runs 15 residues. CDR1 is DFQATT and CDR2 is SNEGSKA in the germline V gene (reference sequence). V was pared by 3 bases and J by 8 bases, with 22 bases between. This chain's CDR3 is CSASIGWGGLEGYTF. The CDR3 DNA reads TGCAGTGCTAGTATTGGGTGGGGAGGTTTGGAGGGCTACACCTTC.

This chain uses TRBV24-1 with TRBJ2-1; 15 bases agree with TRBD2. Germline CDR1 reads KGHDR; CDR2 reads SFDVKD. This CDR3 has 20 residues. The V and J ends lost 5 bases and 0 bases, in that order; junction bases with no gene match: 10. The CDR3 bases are TGTGCCACCAGTGTCGCACCTGGACTAGCGGGGGGGAGCTCCTACAATGAGCAGTTCTTC. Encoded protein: CATSVAPGLAGGSSYNEQFF.